This T cell receptor beta chain was obtained from a study of cytomegalovirus exposure and HLA in healthy donors. It was with 60 Vbeta and 13 Jbeta primers that the PCR ran. TCRdb's table, derived via immunoSEQ multiplex PCR, lists solely in-frame clones and lacks some. The data hold roughly 190,000 clones, with over 75% observed a single time. As concerns this clone: Its antigen is still unknown.

Germline lookup yields CDR1 MNHNS and CDR2 SASEGT. V lost 8 bases, J lost 2 bases, and 4 bases stayed unmatched. The CDR3 runs 13 residues. General study findings and limits: In a later analysis, V- and J-gene trimming of beta chains associated with a DCLRE1C missense variant, replicated independently. Highly shared sequence variants in one cluster were likely a sequencing artifact. The productive fraction for most TCR beta V segments was about 87% or about 30% in an earlier analysis. Through in vitro validation, three CMV-associated chains were shown to be specific for CMV antigens.

This rearrangement joins TRBV6-1 to TRBJ2-7; 9 positions agree with TRBD2. The sample consisted of PBMCs. This TCR derives from a middle-aged man in good health and CMV-seropositive. The CDR3 DNA follows: TGTGCCAGCGGGGGCGGGGGGGCCTACGAGCAGTACTTC. It is translated as CASGGGGAYEQYF.